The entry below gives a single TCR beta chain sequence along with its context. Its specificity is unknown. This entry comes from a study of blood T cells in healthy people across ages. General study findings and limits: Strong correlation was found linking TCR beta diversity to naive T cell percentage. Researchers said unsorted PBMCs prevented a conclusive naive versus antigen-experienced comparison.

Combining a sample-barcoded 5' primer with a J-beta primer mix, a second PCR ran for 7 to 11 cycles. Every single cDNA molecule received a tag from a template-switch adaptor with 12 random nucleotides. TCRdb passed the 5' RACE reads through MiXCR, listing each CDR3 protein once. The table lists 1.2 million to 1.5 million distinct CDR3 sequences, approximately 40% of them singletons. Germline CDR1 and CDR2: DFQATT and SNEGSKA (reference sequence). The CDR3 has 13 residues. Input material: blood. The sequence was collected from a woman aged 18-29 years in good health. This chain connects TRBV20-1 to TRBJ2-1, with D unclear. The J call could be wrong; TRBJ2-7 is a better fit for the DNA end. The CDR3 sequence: CSPYLPSYNEQYF. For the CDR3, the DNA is TGCAGTCCTTATTTGCCCTCCTACAATGAGCAGTACTTC.